This TCR beta chain was obtained from a study of T-cell memory formation after mild COVID-19. Study-wide results and limits: There were some responding clones in pre-infection memory, which suggested that cross-reactive memory had joined. The study found contracting CD4+ clones mainly in CM and EM and contracting CD8+ clones in EMRA.

The TCR alpha and TCR beta cDNA libraries, bearing sample barcodes and UMIs, were generated by 5'RACE using constant-segment primers. TCRdb analysed the 5' RACE reads with MiXCR anew, one entry per CDR3 protein. The sample consists of about 250,000 distinct CDR3 sequences, 15% of them appearing once. CDR3 length equals 16 residues. Losses at the gene ends were 4 bases for V and 3 bases for J; bases not matched to a gene: 8. Looked up from germline, CDR1 is MNHEY and CDR2 is SVGAGI. This clonotype was observed many times. The antigen remains undetermined. Sequenced input: PBMCs or a T cell subset sorted from them (not recorded which). The sequence was obtained from an adult woman who had mild COVID-19 (a few samples of this study predate the infection). Cell type and time point are not known. The genes are TRBV6-5 and TRBJ2-3, with 9 bases lining up with TRBD1. The CDR3 nucleotides are TGTGCCAGCAGTTGGACCGGGACAGGGCTGACAGATACGCAGTATTTT. This sequence encodes CASSWTGTGLTDTQYF.